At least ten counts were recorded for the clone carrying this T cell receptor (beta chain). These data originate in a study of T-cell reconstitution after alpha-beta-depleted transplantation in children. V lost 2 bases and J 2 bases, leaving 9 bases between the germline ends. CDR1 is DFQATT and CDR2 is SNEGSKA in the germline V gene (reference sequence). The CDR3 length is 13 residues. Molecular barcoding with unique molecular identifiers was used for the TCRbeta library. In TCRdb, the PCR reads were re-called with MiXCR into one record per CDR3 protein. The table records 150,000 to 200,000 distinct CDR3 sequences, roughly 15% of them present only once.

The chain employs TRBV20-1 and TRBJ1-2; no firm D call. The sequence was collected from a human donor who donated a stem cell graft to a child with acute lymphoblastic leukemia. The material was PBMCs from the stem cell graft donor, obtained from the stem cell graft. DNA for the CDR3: TGCAGTGCTAGACCAGCATCCAACTATGGCTACACCTTC. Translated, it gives CSARPASNYGYTF.